This record concerns one T cell receptor beta chain sequence. The data were taken from a study of blood T cell repertoires in COVID-19. Study context: Samples representing acute and convalescent COVID-19 were sourced from the United States, Italy and Spain. Sample material is recorded as cDNA or gDNA derived from T cells, B-cell-depleted T cells, or PBMCs.

The junction had 3 bases not matched to a gene; V was cut back by 6 bases and J by 4 bases. Per the germline V gene, CDR1 is MDHEN and CDR2 is SYDVKM. The CDR3 length is 13 residues. Authors' analysis steps: How many nucleated cells were present was estimated from reference gene primer amplification. TCRdb's table, derived via immunoSEQ multiplex PCR, lists solely in-frame clones and lacks some. The DNA gave D and trimming, while V, J and clone size come from that table. Among approximately 160,000 clones listed, around nine tenths were seen once. This TCR was sampled from a man aged 50 or older with acute or convalescent COVID-19. The V call is TRBV28, the J call TRBJ2-7; TRBD1 matches at 10 bases. The sequencing input was peripheral blood. CDR3 DNA: TGTGCCAGCAGGGACAGGGGGTTATACGAGCAGTACGTC. Protein: CASRDRGLYEQYV.